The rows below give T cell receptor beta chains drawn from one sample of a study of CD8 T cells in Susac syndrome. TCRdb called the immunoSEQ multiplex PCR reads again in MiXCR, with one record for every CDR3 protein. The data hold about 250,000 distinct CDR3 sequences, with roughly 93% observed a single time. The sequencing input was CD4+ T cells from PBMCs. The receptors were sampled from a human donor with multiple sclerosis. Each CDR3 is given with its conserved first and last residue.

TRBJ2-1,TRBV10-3,CAIKRPTYNEQFF
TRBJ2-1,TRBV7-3,CASSSLGTSGLNNEQFF
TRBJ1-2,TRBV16,CASSRPGTTINYGYTF
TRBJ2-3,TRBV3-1,CASSPTVRYTQYF
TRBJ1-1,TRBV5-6,CASRPGLTRGTEAFF
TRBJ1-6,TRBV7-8,CASSPHGSPLHF
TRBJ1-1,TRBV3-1,CASSQGRQGDEAFF
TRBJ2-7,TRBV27,CASSLYPGTDTYEQYF
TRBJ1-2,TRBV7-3,CASSPPGPRGYTF
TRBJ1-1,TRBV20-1,CSASSQGRGAFF
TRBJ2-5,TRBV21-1,CASSKVGPAQKTQYF
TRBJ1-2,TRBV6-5,CASRPTGRYGYTF
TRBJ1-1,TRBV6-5,CASSYWGQGIPEAFF
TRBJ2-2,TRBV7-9,CASSLLQGATGELFF
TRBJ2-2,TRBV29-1,CSTGQGSGELFF
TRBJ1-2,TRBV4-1,CASSHDSRYGYTF